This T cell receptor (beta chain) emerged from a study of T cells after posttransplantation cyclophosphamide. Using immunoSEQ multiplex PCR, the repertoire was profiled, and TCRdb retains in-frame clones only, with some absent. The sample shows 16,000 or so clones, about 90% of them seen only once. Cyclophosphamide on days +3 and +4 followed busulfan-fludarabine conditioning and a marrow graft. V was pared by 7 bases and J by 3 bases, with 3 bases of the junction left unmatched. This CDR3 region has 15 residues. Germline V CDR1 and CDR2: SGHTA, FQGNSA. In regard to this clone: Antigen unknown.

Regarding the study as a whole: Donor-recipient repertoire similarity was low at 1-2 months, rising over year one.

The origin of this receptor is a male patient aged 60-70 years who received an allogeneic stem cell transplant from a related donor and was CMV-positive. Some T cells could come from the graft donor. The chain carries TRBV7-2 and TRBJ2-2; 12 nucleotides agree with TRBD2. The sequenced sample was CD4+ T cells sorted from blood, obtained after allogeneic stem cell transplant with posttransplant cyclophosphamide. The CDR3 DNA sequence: TGTGCCAGCATCAGGACTAGCGGGGACACCGGGGAGCTGTTTTTT. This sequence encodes CASIRTSGDTGELFF.